This TCR beta chain was sequenced for a study of blood T cell repertoires in COVID-19. The CDR3 length is 14 residues. CDR1 is SGHTS and CDR2 is YDEGEE in the germline V gene. Germline trimming cut 4 bases from V and 5 bases from J; bases unmatched to any gene: 6. Produced via immunoSEQ multiplex PCR; TCRdb's table is partial and in-frame only. The repertoire consists of roughly 140,000 clones, with 80% to 90% occurring once and the leading ten covering approximately 10%. Sequencing was performed on peripheral blood. The gene calls are TRBV5-8 and TRBJ1-2; TRBD1 matches 9 bases. This TCR derives from a woman older than 75 with acute or convalescent COVID-19. CDR3 nucleotides: TGTGCCAGCAGCCACGGACAGGGGATATATGGCTACACCTTC. Encoded protein: CASSHGQGIYGYTF.